Following are 13 T cell receptor beta chains from one sample sequenced in a study of T cells in Graves' hyperthyroidism and ophthalmopathy (dated by TCRdb to the late 2010s). The library came from multiplex PCR. TCRdb records Illumina HiSeq 2000 as the sequencer. TCR beta CDR3 regions were amplified from RNA transcripts. For the first round of RT-PCR on the TCR CDR3, the HTBI primer set was used together with the Qiagen OneStep RT-PCR kit. TCRdb itself trimmed the public reads at Q25 with fastp, ran MiXCR and retained productive beta chains. Rows are combined by CDR3 protein, so each entry shows the most common genes and DNA. The sample table lists approximately 480,000 distinct CDR3 sequences, roughly 20% of them with a count of one. Approximately 26% of the sample goes to the ten largest clones. The material sequenced was blood. Every receptor here comes from a young man with Graves' hyperthyroidism.

This clonotype was seen many times. The chain has TRBV11-2 and TRBJ1-1, with TRBD1 matching 7 bases. Germline-derived CDR1 and CDR2 are SGHAT and FQNNGV. The CDR3 spans 16 residues. Germline trimming cut 5 bases from V and 7 bases from J; bases unmatched to any gene: 16. The CDR3 loop reads CASSNRQGGRKDEAFF. CDR3 sequence (DNA): TGTGCCAGCAGCAATCGACAGGGAGGGAGGAAGGATGAAGCTTTCTTT.

The table lists this clonotype with many counts. This chain uses TRBV28 with TRBJ2-2, with D maybe TRBD1 (5 bases). CDR1 and CDR2 (germline): MDHEN, SYDVKM. CDR3 length: 13 amino acids. The germline V and J ends were trimmed by 6 bases and 2 bases, with 7 bases remaining between them. Written as DNA, the CDR3 is TGTGCCAGCAGGGACACTAACACCGGGGAGCTGTTTTTT. Its protein is CASRDTNTGELFF.

The V call is TRBV28, the J call TRBJ1-5; TRBD1 matches at 8 bases. This CDR3 region has 16 residues. CDR1 and CDR2 (germline): MDHEN, SYDVKM. V lost 5 bases, J lost 6 bases, and 12 bases stayed unmatched. The CDR3 DNA sequence: TGTGCCAGCAGTACCCGGACAGGGCTGAGGGTTCAGCCCCAGCATTTT. The encoded protein is CASSTRTGLRVQPQHF.

This clonotype was recorded many times. The chain couples TRBV12-5 to TRBJ2-2, with TRBD2 as a possible D gene (5 bases). Trimming shortened V by 3 bases and J by 6 bases, and 20 bases separated the two germline ends. The length of the CDR3 is 17 residues. CDR1 is LGHNT, CDR2 FRNRAP, per germline. The CDR3: CASGLTGLLGEPGELFF. The CDR3 DNA reads as TGTGCTAGTGGTTTAACGGGCCTACTCGGGGAACCCGGGGAGCTGTTTTTT.

This clonotype came up a few times. The J gene is TRBJ2-7, the V gene TRBV4-1; D is unresolved. V lost 0 bases, J lost 5 bases, and 5 bases lay in between. Germline loops: CDR1 MGHRA, CDR2 YSYEKL. This CDR3 is built from 12 residues. CDR3 in amino acids: CASSQDLHEQYF. The CDR3 DNA reads TGCGCCAGCAGCCAAGATCTCCACGAGCAGTACTTC.

The table lists this clonotype with a few counts. The chain recombines TRBV30 with TRBJ2-3; 8 positions match TRBD2. This CDR3 region has 15 residues. The germline V gene has CDR1 GTSNPN and CDR2 SVGIG (reference sequence). The V gene end was trimmed by 3 bases and the J gene end by 0 bases; junction bases not matched to a gene: 5. CDR3 nucleotide sequence: TGTGCCTGGAGCTTTGGCGGGGGGAGCACAGATACGCAGTATTTT. Translation: CAWSFGGGSTDTQYF.

This clonotype was detected many times. The V and J genes are TRBV11-3 and TRBJ2-7; D is ambiguous. Germline CDR1 SGHNT, CDR2 YENEEA. This CDR3 is 12 amino acids long. With 0 bases removed from V and 6 bases from J, the gap between germline ends came to 6 bases. CDR3 bases: TGTGCCAGCAGCTTAGAAACGGGCGAGCAGTACTTC. It is translated as CASSLETGEQYF.

A remark on this clonotype: The junction departs from the called germline gene at one end, perhaps through a read error. This rearrangement joins TRBV27 to TRBJ2-5, with D maybe TRBD1 (6 bases). The CDR3 is 14 amino acids. From germline, CDR1 is MNHEY and CDR2 SMNVEV (reference sequence). CDR3 bases: TGTGCCAGCATGGCATACTGGGGGCAAGAGACCCGGTACTTC. It is translated as CASMAYWGQETRYF.

The chain carries TRBV7-9 and TRBJ1-1, with D unresolved. The CDR3 totals 13 residues. Germline V gene sequence: CDR1 SEHNR, CDR2 FQNEAQ (reference sequence). V was trimmed by 3 bases and J by 4 bases, leaving 9 bases between them. The CDR3 coding sequence is TGTGCCAGCAGCTTTGAGGAGGGCACTGAAGCTTTCTTT. Translated: CASSFEEGTEAFF.

This clonotype was seen many times. The chain is built from TRBV11-1 and TRBJ1-2; D uncertain. The CDR3 has 17 amino acids. V dropped 0 bases and J dropped 1 base, with 15 bases sitting between them. Germline lookup yields CDR1 SGHAT and CDR2 FQDESV (reference sequence). Here the CDR3 DNA reads TGTGCCAGCAGCTTAGCGCGGCCCGCCGAGGGTAACTATGGCTACACCTTC. As protein: CASSLARPAEGNYGYTF.

V gene TRBV30 combines with J gene TRBJ1-6, with 11 bases fitting TRBD1. Trimming at V came to 2 bases and at J to 10 bases, leaving 4 bases not matched to a gene. Germline CDR1 and CDR2: GTSNPN and SVGIG (reference sequence). The CDR3 extends over 14 amino acids. CDR3 sequence (DNA): TGTGCCTGGAGTCGGGACAGGGGGGGATCACCCCTCCACTTT. This translates into CAWSRDRGGSPLHF.

This clonotype was counted at least ten times. The chain uses TRBV29-1 and TRBJ2-5, with 10 bases matching TRBD1. This CDR3 is 15 amino acids long. Germline V gene lookup returns CDR1 SQVTM and CDR2 ANQGSEA. V was clipped by 3 bases and J by 3 bases; unmatched bases: 7. The CDR3 sequence: CSVDPTGGIEETQYF. The CDR3 nucleotides are TGCAGCGTTGATCCGACAGGGGGCATTGAAGAGACCCAGTACTTC.

This clonotype was seen a handful of times. The rearrangement joins TRBV7-9 to TRBJ1-6, with D perhaps TRBD1 (6 bases). The CDR3 has 13 residues. V gave up 9 bases and J gave up 7 bases, with 13 bases separating them. From germline, CDR1 is SEHNR and CDR2 FQNEAQ (reference sequence). The CDR3 bases are TGTGCCAGTACCGGGGGGGGCAATTCACCCCTCCACTTT. Its protein product is CASTGGGNSPLHF.